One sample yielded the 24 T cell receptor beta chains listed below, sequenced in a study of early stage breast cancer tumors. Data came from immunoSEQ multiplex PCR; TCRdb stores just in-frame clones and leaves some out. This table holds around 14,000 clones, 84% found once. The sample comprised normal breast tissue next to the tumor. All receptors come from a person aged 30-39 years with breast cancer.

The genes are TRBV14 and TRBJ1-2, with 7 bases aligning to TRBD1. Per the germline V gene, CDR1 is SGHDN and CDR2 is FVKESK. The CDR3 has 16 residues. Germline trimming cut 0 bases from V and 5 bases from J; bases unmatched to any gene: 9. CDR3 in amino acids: CASSQEPRGEIYGYTF. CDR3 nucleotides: TGTGCCAGCAGCCAAGAGCCCAGGGGGGAGATTTATGGCTACACCTTC.

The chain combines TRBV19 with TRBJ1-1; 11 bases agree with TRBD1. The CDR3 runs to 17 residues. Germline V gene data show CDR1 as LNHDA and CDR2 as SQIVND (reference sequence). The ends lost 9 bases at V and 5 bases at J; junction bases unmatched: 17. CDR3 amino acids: CASARDRGFVEGTEAFF. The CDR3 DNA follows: TGTGCCAGCGCCAGGGACAGGGGGTTTGTAGAAGGTACTGAAGCTTTCTTT.

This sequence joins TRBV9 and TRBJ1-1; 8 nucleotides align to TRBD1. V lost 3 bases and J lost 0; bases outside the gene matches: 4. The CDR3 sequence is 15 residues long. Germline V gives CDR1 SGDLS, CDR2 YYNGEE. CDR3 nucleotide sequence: TGTGCCAGCAGCGCCAGACAGGGGATGAACACTGAAGCTTTCTTT. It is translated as CASSARQGMNTEAFF. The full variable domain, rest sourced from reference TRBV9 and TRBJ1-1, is DSGVTQTPKHLITATGQRVTLRCSPRSGDLSVYWYQQSLDQGLQFLIQYYNGEERAKGNILERFSAQQFPDLHSELNLSSLELGDSALYFCASSARQGMNTEAFFGQGTRLTVV.

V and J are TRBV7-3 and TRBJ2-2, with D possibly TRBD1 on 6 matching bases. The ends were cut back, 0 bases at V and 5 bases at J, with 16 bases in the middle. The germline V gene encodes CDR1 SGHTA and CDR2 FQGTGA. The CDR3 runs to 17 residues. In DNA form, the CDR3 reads TGTGCCAGCAGCTTAACGGGGGCCTCCAGAAGAACCGGGGAGCTGTTTTTT. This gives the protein CASSLTGASRRTGELFF.

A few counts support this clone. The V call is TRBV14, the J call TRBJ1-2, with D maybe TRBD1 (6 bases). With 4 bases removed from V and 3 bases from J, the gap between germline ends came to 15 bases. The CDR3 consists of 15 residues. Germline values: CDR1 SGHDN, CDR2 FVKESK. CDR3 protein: CASSPGKGGHYGYTF. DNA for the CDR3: TGTGCCAGCAGCCCGGGGAAGGGGGGGCACTATGGCTACACCTTC.

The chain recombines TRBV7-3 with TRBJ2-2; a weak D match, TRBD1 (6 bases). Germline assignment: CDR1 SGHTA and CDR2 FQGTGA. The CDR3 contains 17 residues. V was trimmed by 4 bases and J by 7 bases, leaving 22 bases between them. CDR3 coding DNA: TGTGCCAGCAGCTCCCAGGCGGCTAGAGAAGGGGGCGGGGAGCTGTTTTTT. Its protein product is CASSSQAAREGGGELFF.

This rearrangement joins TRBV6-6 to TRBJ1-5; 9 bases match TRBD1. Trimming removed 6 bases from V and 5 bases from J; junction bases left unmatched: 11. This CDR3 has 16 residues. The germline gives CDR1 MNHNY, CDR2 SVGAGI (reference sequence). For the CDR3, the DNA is TGTGCCAGCAGCTCTGGGACAGGGCTTGATCATCAGCCCCAGCATTTT. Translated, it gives CASSSGTGLDHQPQHF.

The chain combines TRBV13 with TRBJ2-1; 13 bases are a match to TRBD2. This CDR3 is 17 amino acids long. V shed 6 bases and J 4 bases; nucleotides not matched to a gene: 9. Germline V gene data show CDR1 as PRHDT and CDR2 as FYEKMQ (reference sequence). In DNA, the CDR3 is TGTGCCAGCAGTCGCCGGGGACTAGCGGGAATGTACAATGAGCAGTTCTTC. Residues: CASSRRGLAGMYNEQFF.

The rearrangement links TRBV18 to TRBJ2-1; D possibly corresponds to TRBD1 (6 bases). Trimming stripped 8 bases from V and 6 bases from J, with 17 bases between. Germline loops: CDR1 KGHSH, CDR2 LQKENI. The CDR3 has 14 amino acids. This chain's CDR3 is CASLTQGTLNEQFF. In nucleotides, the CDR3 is TGTGCCAGCCTCACACAGGGAACCCTCAATGAGCAGTTCTTC.

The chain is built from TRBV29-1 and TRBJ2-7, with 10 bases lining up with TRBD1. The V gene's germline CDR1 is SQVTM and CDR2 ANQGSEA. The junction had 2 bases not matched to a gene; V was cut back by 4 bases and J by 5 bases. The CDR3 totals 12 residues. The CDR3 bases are TGCAGCGTTGGACAGGGGGCCCACGAGCAGTACTTC. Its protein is CSVGQGAHEQYF.

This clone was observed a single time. This CDR3 reads CASSLDYGNYGYTF. CDR3 nucleotides: TGTGCCAGCAGCTTAGATTACGGGAACTATGGCTACACCTTC. The chain recombines TRBV7-2 with TRBJ1-2; D is undetermined. This CDR3 is built from 14 residues. Trimming removed 1 base from V and 2 bases from J, with 8 bases in between. Germline V gives CDR1 SGHTA, CDR2 FQGNSA.

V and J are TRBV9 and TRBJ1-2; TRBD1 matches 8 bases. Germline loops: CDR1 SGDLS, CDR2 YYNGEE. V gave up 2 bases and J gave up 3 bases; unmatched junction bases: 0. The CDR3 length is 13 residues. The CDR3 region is CASSVDRDYGYTF. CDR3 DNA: TGTGCCAGCAGCGTGGACAGGGACTATGGCTACACCTTC.

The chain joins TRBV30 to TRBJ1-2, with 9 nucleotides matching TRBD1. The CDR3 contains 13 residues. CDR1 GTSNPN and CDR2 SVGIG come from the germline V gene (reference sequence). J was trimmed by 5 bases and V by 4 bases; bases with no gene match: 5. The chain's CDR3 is CAWTLQGAYGYTF. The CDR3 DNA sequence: TGTGCCTGGACCTTACAGGGGGCATATGGCTACACCTTC.

The CDR3 region is CAWSPLRGTYNEQFF. The CDR3 nucleotides read TGTGCCTGGAGTCCCCTGCGCGGGACCTACAATGAGCAGTTCTTC. The gene calls are TRBV30 and TRBJ2-1; perhaps TRBD2 as D (6 bases). The V end was cut by 2 bases, the J end by 2 bases, with 13 bases between. The CDR3 loop spans 15 amino acids. The germline V gene encodes CDR1 GTSNPN and CDR2 SVGIG (reference sequence).

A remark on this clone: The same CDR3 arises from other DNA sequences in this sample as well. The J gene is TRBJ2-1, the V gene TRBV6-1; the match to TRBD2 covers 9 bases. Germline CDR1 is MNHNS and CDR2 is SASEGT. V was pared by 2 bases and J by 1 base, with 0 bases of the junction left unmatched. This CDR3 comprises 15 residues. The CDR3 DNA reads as TGTGCCAGCAGTGAACTAGCGGGATCCTACAATGAGCAGTTCTTC. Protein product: CASSELAGSYNEQFF.

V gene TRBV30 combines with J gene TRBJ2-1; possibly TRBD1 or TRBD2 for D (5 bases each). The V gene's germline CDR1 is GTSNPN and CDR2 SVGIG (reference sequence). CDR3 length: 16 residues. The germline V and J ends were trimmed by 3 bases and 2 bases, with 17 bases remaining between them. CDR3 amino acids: CAWRGRGWKPYNEQFF. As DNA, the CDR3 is TGTGCCTGGAGGGGCCGGGGCTGGAAGCCCTACAATGAGCAGTTCTTC.

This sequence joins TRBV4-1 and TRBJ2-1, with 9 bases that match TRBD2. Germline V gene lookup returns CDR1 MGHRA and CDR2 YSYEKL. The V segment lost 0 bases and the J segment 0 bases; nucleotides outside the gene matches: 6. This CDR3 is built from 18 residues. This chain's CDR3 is CASSQELLAGSSYNEQFF. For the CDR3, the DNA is TGCGCCAGCAGCCAAGAGTTGCTAGCGGGGAGCTCCTACAATGAGCAGTTCTTC.

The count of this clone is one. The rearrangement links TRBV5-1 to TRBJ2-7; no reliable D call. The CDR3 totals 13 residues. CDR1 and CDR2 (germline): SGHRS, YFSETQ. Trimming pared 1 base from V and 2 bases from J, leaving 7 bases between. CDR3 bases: TGCGCCAGCAGCTTGAGCTTACCCTACGAGCAGTACTTC. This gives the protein CASSLSLPYEQYF.

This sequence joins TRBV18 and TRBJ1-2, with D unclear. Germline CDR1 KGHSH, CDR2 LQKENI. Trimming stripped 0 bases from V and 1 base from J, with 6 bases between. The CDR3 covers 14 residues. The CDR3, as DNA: TGTGCCAGCTCACCACCGATTGGTAACTATGGCTACACCTTC. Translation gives CASSPPIGNYGYTF.

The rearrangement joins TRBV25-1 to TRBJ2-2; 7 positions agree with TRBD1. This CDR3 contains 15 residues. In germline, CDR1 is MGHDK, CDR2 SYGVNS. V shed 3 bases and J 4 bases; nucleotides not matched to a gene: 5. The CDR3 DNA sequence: TGTGCCAGCAGTGAGCCGGGACAGCCCACCGGGGAGCTGTTTTTT. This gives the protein CASSEPGQPTGELFF.

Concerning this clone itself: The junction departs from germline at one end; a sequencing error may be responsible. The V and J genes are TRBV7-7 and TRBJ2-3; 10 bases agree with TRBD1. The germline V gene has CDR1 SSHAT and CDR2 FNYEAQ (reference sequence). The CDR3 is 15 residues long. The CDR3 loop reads CASSLGTGETDTQYF. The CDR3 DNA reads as TGTGCTAGCAGCTTAGGGACAGGGGAGACAGATACGCAGTATTTT. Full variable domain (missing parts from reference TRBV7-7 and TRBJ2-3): GAGVSQSPRYKVTKRGQDVTLRCDPISSHATLYWYQQALGQGPEFLTYFNYEAQPDKSGLPSDRFSAERPEGSISTLTIQRTEQRDSAMYRCASSLGTGETDTQYFGPGTRLTVL.

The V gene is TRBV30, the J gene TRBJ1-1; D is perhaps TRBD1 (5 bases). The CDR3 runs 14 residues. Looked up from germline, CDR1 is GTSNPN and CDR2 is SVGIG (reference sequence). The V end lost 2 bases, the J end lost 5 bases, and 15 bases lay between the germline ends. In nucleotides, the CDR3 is TGTGCCTGGAGTCCTCTGAGGGGTGGGACTGAAGCTTTCTTT. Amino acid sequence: CAWSPLRGGTEAFF.

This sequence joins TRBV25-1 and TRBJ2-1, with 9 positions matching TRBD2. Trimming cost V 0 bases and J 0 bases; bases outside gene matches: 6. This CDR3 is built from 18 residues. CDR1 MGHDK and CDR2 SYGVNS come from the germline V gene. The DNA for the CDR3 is TGTGCCAGCAGTGAATATCGCGCGGGAGGGGACTCCTACAATGAGCAGTTCTTC. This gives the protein CASSEYRAGGDSYNEQFF.

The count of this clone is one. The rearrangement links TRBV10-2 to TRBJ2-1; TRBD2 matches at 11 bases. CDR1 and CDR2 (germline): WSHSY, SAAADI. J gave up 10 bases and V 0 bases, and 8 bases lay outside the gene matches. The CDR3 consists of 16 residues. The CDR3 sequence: CASSESKTSGMREQFF. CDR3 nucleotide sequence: TGCGCCAGCAGTGAGTCTAAGACTAGCGGGATGCGCGAGCAGTTCTTC.